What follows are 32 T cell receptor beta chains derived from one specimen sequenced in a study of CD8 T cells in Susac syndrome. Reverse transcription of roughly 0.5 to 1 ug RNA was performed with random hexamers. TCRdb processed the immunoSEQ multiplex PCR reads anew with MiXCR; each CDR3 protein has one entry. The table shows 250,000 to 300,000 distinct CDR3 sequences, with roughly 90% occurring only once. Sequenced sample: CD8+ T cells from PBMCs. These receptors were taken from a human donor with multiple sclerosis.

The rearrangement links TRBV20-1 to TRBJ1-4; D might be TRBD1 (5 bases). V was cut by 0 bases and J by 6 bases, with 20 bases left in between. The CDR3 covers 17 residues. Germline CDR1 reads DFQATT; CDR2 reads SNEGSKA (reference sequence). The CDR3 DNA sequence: TGCAGTGCTAGAGAGCTGGGAGCCGGGGGATATGATGAAAAACTGTTTTTT. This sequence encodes CSARELGAGGYDEKLFF.

The CDR3 coding sequence is TGTGCCAGCATTCTGCAACCGGGACAGAAACAAGAGACCCAGTACTTC. Protein: CASILQPGQKQETQYF. V gene TRBV2 combines with J gene TRBJ2-5; 7 bases line up with TRBD1. Germline-derived CDR1 and CDR2 are SNHLY and FYNNEI. The CDR3 extends over 16 amino acids. The J segment lost 2 bases and the V segment lost 7 bases, leaving 13 bases of the junction unmatched.

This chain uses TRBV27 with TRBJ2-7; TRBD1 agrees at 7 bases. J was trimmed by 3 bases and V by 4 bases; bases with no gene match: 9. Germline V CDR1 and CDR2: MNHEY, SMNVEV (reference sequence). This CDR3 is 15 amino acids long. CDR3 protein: CASSSLTGNHYEQYF. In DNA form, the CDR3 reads TGTGCCAGCAGTTCACTGACAGGGAATCACTACGAGCAGTACTTC.

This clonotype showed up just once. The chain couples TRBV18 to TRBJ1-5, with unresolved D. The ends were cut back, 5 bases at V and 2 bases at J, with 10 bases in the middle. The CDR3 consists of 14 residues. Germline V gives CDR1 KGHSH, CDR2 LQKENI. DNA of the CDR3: TGTGCCAGCTCAGGTACAGACGGCAATCAGCCCCAGCATTTT. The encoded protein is CASSGTDGNQPQHF.

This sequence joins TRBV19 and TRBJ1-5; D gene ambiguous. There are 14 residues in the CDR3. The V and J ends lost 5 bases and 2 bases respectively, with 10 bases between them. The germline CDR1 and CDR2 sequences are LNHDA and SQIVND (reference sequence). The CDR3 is CASSLSMGNQPQHF. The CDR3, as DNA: TGTGCCAGTAGTCTCAGTATGGGCAATCAGCCCCAGCATTTT.

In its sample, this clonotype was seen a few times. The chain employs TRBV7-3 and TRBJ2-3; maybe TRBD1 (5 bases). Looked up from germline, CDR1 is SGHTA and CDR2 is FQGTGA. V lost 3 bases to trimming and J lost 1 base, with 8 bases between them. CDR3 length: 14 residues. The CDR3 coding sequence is TGTGCCAGCAGCTTGGGGCCGGGCACAGATACGCAGTATTTT. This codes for CASSLGPGTDTQYF.

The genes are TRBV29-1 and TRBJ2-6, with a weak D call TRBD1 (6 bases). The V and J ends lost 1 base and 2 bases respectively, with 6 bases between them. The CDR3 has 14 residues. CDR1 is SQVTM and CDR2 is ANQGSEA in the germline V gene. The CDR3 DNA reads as TGCAGCGTTGAAGGGACAGCTGGGGCCAACGTCCTGACTTTC. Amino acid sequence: CSVEGTAGANVLTF.

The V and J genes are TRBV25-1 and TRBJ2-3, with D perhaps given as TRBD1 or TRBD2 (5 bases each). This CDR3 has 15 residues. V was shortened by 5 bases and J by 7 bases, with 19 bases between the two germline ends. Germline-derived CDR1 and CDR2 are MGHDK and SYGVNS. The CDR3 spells CASSLRGRSGYTQYF. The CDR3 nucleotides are TGTGCCAGCAGTCTGAGGGGCCGCTCGGGGTATACGCAGTATTTT.

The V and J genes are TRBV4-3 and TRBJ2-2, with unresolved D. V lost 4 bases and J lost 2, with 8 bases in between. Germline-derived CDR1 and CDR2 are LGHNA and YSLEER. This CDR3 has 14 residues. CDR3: CASSPSINTGELFF. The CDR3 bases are TGCGCCAGCAGCCCTTCGATCAACACCGGGGAGCTGTTTTTT.

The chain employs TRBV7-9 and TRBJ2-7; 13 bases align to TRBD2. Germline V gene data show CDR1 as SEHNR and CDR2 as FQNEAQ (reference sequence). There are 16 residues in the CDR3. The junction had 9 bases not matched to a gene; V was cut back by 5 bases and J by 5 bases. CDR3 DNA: TGTGCCAGCAGCCATATAACTAGCGGGGGGGTTGACGAGCAGTACTTC. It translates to CASSHITSGGVDEQYF.

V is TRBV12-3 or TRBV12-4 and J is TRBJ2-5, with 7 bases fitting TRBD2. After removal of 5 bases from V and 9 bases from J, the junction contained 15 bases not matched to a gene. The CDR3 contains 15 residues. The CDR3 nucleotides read TGTGCCAGCAGTCCCCACGCTAGCGGATCTGGGGCCCAGTACTTC. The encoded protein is CASSPHASGSGAQYF.

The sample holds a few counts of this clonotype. The chain's CDR3 is CASSQGAGGSYEQYF. CDR3 nucleotides: TGCGCCAGCAGCCAAGGGGCAGGGGGCTCCTACGAGCAGTACTTC. The rearrangement uses TRBV4-3 and TRBJ2-7, with TRBD1 identical over 7 bases. J gave up 0 bases and V 1 base, and 3 bases lay outside the gene matches. Looked up from germline, CDR1 is LGHNA and CDR2 is YSLEER. The CDR3 is 15 residues long.

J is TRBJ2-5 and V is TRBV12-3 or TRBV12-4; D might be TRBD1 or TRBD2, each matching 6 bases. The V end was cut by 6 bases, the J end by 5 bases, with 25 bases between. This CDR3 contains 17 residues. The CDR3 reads CASRSGPGGRAGETQYF. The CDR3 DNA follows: TGTGCCAGCAGATCCGGGCCCGGGGGCAGGGCGGGGGAGACCCAGTACTTC.

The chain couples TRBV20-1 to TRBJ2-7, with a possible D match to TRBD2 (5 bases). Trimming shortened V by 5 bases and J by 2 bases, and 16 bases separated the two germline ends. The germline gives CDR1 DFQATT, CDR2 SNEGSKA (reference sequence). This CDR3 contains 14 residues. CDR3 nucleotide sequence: TGCAGTGCTGCAAGCCGGGATCCCGCCTACGAGCAGTACTTC. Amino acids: CSAASRDPAYEQYF.

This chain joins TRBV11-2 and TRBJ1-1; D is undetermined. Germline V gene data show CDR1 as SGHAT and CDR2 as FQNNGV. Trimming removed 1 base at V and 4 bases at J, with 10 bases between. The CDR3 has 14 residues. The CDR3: CASSLGAAVTEAFF. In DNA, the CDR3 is TGTGCCAGCAGCTTAGGGGCGGCGGTCACTGAAGCTTTCTTT.

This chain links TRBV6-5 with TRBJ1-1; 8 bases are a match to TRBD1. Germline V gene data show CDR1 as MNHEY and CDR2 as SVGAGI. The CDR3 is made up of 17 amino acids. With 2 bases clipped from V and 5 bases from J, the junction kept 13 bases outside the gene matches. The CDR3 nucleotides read TGTGCCAGCAGTTACGGGGGGACAGGAGTTTTCCTGACTGAAGCTTTCTTT. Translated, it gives CASSYGGTGVFLTEAFF.

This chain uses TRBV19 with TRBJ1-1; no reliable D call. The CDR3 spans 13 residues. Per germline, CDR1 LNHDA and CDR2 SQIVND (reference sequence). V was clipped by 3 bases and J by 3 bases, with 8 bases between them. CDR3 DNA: TGTGCCAGTAGTATGCAGTGGCACACTGAAGCTTTCTTT. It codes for CASSMQWHTEAFF.

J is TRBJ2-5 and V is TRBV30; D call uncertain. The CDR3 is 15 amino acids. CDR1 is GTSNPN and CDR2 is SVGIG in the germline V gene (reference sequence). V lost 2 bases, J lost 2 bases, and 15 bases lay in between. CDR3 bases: TGTGCCTGGAGTAGCCTAGGGTCACCGCAAGAGACCCAGTACTTC. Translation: CAWSSLGSPQETQYF.

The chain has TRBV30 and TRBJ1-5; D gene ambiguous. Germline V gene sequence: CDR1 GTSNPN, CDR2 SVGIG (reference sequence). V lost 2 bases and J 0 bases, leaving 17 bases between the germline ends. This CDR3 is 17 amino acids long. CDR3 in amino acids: CAWSIGRTDYSNQPQHF. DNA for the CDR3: TGTGCCTGGAGTATTGGGCGGACGGACTATAGCAATCAGCCCCAGCATTTT.

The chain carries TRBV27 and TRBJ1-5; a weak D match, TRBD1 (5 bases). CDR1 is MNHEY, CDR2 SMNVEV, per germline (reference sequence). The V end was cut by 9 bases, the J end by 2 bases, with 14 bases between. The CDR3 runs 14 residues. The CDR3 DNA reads TGTGCCAGTGCCACGCCGGGGGGCAATCAGCCCCAGCATTTT. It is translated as CASATPGGNQPQHF.

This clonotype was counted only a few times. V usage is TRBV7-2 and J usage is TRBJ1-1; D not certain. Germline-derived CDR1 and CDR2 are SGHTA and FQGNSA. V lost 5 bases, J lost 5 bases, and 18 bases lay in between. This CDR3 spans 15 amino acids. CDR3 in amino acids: CASSPLVGFRTEAFF. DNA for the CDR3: TGTGCCAGCAGCCCCCTCGTAGGGTTTCGGACTGAAGCTTTCTTT.

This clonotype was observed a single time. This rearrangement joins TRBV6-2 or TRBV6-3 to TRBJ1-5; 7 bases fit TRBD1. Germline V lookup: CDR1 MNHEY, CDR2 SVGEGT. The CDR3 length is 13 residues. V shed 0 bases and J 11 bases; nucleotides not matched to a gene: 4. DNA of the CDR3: TGTGCCAGCAGTTACTCGGAGACAGGGACCCAGCATTTT. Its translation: CASSYSETGTQHF.

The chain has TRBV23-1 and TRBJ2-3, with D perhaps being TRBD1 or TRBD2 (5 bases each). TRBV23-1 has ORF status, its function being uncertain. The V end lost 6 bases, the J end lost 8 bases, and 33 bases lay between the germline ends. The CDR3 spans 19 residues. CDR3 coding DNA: TGCGCCAGCAGCCGCGGCCCCAAAACAGTGGGGGACCCCACATTTACGCAGTATTTT. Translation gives CASSRGPKTVGDPTFTQYF.

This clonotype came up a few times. The CDR3 DNA reads TGTGCCAGCAGCGTAGATTGGGGGGGCGTTGACACCGGGGAGCTGTTTTTT. This gives the protein CASSVDWGGVDTGELFF. The genes are TRBV9 and TRBJ2-2; tentative D call: TRBD2 (7 bases). V was cut by 0 bases and J by 3 bases, with 15 bases left in between. The CDR3 is 17 amino acids. CDR1 is SGDLS, CDR2 YYNGEE, per germline.

The CDR3 DNA reads TGCAGCGGAACAGGATCCTCCTGGAATGAGCAGTTCTTC. It specifies CSGTGSSWNEQFF. V usage is TRBV29-1 and J usage is TRBJ2-1; D may be TRBD1 (5 bases). Germline lookup yields CDR1 SQVTM and CDR2 ANQGSEA. V was pared by 7 bases and J by 7 bases, with 17 bases between. There are 13 residues in the CDR3.

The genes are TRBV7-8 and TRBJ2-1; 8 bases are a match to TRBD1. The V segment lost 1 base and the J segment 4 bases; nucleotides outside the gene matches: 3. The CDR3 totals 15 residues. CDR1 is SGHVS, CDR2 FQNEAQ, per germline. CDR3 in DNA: TGTGCCAGCAGCTTAGGACAGGGGATGTACAATGAGCAGTTCTTC. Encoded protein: CASSLGQGMYNEQFF.

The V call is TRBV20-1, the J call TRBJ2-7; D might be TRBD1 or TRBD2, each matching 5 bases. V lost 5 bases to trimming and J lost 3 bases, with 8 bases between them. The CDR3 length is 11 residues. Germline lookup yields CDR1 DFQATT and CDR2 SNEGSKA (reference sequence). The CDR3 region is CSAWDLYEQYF. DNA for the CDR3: TGCAGTGCTTGGGACCTCTACGAGCAGTACTTC.

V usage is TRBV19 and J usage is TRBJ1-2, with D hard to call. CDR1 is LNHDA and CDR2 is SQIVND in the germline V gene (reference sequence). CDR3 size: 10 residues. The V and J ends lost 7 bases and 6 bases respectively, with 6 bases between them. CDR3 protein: CASIGDGYTF. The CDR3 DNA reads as TGTGCCAGTATCGGGGATGGCTACACCTTC.

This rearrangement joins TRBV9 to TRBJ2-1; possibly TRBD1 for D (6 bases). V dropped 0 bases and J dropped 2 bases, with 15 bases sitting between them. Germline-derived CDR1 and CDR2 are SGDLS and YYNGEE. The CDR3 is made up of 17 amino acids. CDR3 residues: CASSVAMPGAAYNEQFF. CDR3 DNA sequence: TGTGCCAGCAGCGTAGCAATGCCAGGGGCCGCCTACAATGAGCAGTTCTTC.

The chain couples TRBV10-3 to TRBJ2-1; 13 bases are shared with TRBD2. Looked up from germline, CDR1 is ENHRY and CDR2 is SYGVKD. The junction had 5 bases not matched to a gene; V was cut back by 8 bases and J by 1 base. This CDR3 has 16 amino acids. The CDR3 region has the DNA TGTGCCATCCTACGGACTAGCGGGGGTTCCTACAATGAGCAGTTCTTC. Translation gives CAILRTSGGSYNEQFF.

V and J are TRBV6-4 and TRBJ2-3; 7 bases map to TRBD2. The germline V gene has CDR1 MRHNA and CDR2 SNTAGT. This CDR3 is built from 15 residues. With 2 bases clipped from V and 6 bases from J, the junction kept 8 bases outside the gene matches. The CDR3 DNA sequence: TGTGCCAGCAGTGACCTTACTAGCGATAAGGATACGCAGTATTTT. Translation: CASSDLTSDKDTQYF.

CDR3: CAWSTGVSTDTQYF. CDR3 bases: TGTGCCTGGAGTACGGGGGTTAGCACAGATACGCAGTATTTT. The chain recombines TRBV30 with TRBJ2-3; perhaps TRBD2 as D (6 bases). CDR3 size: 14 residues. Trimming cost V 2 bases and J 0 bases, with 9 bases left between them. Germline loops: CDR1 GTSNPN, CDR2 SVGIG (reference sequence).